The rows below give T cell receptor beta chains drawn from one sample of a study of blood T cell repertoires in COVID-19. The protocol was immunoSEQ multiplex PCR, while the TCRdb copy is restricted to in-frame clones and leaves out a portion. The sample includes 250,000 to 300,000 clones, 65% to 90% seen only once; the top ten take 13%. The sequenced sample consisted of peripheral blood. The receptors stem from a woman in her 70s with COVID-19, enrolled during active disease. The conserved cysteine and the conserved F or W are not part of the CDR3 here. Fields, in order: CDR3 length, V gene, CDR3 protein.

12 TRBV19 ASSTGQGRGGYT
10 TRBV5-1 ASSLDSSPLH
10 TRBV29-1 SVDRATGELF
14 TRBV5-6 ASSLRTGLYTDTQY
13 TRBV5-1 ASSELTGGGEELF
13 TRBV24-1 ATSVQGGLTDTQY
12 TRBV19 ASSINGMNTEAF
13 TRBV28 ASSPDREAGNTIY
17 TRBV9 ASSTRTIAGGLGSGELF
15 TRBV5-1 ASSLNPSGGGTDTQY
10 TRBV6-5 ASKPLQGPLH
14 TRBV4-2 ASSQVLAGAQETQY
13 TRBV7-8 ASSFQGRRDTEAF
12 TRBV19 ASSLSRDTGKLF
13 TRBV19 ATRRAVATNEKLF
15 TRBV27 ASSLISAGGSVYEQY
15 TRBV10-3 AISDERGALARYEQY
11 TRBV28 ASSLEGLETQY
13 TRBV5-4 ASSPGLAQSYEQY